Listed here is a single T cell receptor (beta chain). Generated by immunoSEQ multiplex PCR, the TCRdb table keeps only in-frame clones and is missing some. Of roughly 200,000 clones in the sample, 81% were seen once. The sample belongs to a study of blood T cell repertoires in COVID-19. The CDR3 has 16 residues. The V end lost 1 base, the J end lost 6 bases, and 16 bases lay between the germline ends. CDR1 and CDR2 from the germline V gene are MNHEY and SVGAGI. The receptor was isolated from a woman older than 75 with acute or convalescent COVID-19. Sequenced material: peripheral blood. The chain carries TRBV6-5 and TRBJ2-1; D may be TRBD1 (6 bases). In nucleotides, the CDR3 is TGTGCCAGCAGTTACTGGACCGACGGCAGGGGCAATGAGCAGTTCTTC. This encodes CASSYWTDGRGNEQFF.